Below are 3 T cell receptor beta chains sequenced from a single sample in a study of T cells in Graves' hyperthyroidism and ophthalmopathy. RNA transcripts gave rise to amplified TCR beta CDR3 regions. A set of HTBI primers served as the primers for a first-round RT-PCR of the TCR CDR3. TCRdb redid the calling of the multiplex PCR reads with MiXCR, one entry per CDR3 protein. The profile shows 500,000 to 750,000 distinct CDR3 sequences, around 16% of them singletons. What was sequenced was blood. The receptors originated from a woman aged 25 to 39 with Graves' hyperthyroidism.

This clonotype was recorded once. The chain employs TRBV7-8 and TRBJ2-7, with a tentative D call TRBD2 (6 bases). The J call is doubtful: the DNA matches TRBJ2-1 better. Looked up from germline, CDR1 is SGHVS and CDR2 is FQNEAQ. The CDR3 spans 12 residues. DNA for the CDR3: TGTGCCAGCAGCCAGGGACTCCACGAGCAGTTCTTC. Translating it yields CASSQGLHEQFF.

In its sample, this clonotype was seen many times. This chain joins TRBV7-2 and TRBJ2-5; TRBD1 agrees at 7 bases. Germline CDR1 is SGHTA and CDR2 is FQGNSA. The CDR3 has 14 amino acids. V was clipped by 8 bases and J by 5 bases; unmatched bases: 11. DNA of the CDR3: TGTGCCAGCTCAAAACAGGGGTTTCACGAGACCCAGTACTTC. It is translated as CASSKQGFHETQYF.

There are many counts of this clonotype. The rearrangement links TRBV7-2 to TRBJ2-4; D may be TRBD1 (5 bases). Trimming removed 5 bases at V and 6 bases at J, with 17 bases between. CDR1 is SGHTA, CDR2 FQGNSA, per germline. The CDR3 contains 15 residues. In DNA, the CDR3 is TGTGCCAGCAGCCCTGAGTCAGGGTACGGAAACATTCAGTACTTC. This gives the protein CASSPESGYGNIQYF.